This T cell receptor beta chain was found in a study of OX40 agonist ivuxolimab in advanced cancers. Points from the study as a whole: Also present in some nonresponders was a low level of normalized T-cell clonal expansion. CD8+ T cells (on average) carried more expanded clones than CD4+ T cells.

On this clone: Its antigen is unknown.

Clones were sequenced by immunoSEQ multiplex PCR, and TCRdb holds only the in-frame ones, with some missing. This repertoire shows about 24,000 clones, around two thirds found once; its top ten account for around 18%. The CDR3 consists of 13 residues. V was trimmed by 4 bases and J by 3 bases, leaving 10 bases between them. Germline CDR1 MNHEY, CDR2 SMNVEV (reference sequence). This specimen consisted of CD4+ or CD8+ T cells sorted from blood, obtained in a trial of the OX40 agonist ivuxolimab. V gene TRBV27 combines with J gene TRBJ2-7; D is unresolved. The origin of this receptor is an adult with an advanced solid tumor such as melanoma, head and neck, liver or kidney cancer. CDR3 sequence: CASSSRINYEQYF. The CDR3 coding sequence is TGTGCCAGCAGTTCCCGGATCAACTACGAGCAGTACTTC.